The rows below give T cell receptor beta chains drawn from one sample of a study of blood T cell repertoires in COVID-19. Data came from immunoSEQ multiplex PCR; TCRdb stores just in-frame clones and leaves some out. The sample contains approximately 150,000 clones, about 87% of which appear only once. The source material was peripheral blood. The receptors come from a woman aged 45-59 years with acute or convalescent COVID-19. The CDR3 runs from the conserved cysteine through the conserved F or W. The order of the fields is clone size, V gene, J gene, D gene, CDR3 DNA, CDR3 protein. D genes are given only for firm matches. The listing skips clone size in some rows; elsewhere it reads once, few, many or a size class.

>-|TRBV3-1/TRBV3-2|TRBJ2-1|TRBD2
TGTGCCAGCAGCCAAGAATGGGCTAGCGGCAATGAGCAGTTCTTC
CASSQEWASGNEQFF
>-|TRBV5-1|TRBJ1-2|-
TGCGCCAGCAGCTTGGCCGCAGGCAACCCTAACTATGGCTACACCTTC
CASSLAAGNPNYGYTF
>-|TRBV20-1|TRBJ2-5|-
TGCAGTGTTAGGGTCGGAGAGACCCAGTACTTC
CSVRVGETQYF
>-|TRBV7-6|TRBJ1-1|TRBD1
TGTGCCAGCAGCCCCACGGCAGGACAGGTTCACAATCCGCAAGCTTTCTTT
CASSPTAGQVHNPQAFF
>-|TRBV5-1|TRBJ2-7|TRBD2
TGCGCCAGCAGCCTTGGACTAGCGGGATCATATGAGCAGTACTTC
CASSLGLAGSYEQYF
>once|TRBV27|TRBJ2-2|TRBD1
TGTGCCAGCAGTTTCTCGAGACAGGGCGGCACCGGGGAGCTGTTTTTT
CASSFSRQGGTGELFF
>-|TRBV6-5|TRBJ2-1|-
TGTGCCAGCAGTATGCCGGGACTTGGCCATGAGCAGTTCTTC
CASSMPGLGHEQFF
>-|TRBV27|TRBJ1-4|TRBD1
TGTGCCAGCAGTTCCTACCGGGACAGGGGTAAAGGGGCTGAAAAACTGTTTTTT
CASSSYRDRGKGAEKLFF
>-|TRBV7-3|TRBJ2-3|TRBD2
TGTGCCAGCAGCTTTAGCGGGGGCACAGATACGCAGTATTTT
CASSFSGGTDTQYF
>-|TRBV5-1|TRBJ2-2|-
TGCGCCAGCAGCTTCGGAGGGGCCCCGAACACCGGGGAGCTGTTTTTT
CASSFGGAPNTGELFF
>-|TRBV11-2|TRBJ1-1|TRBD1
TGTGCCAGCAGCTTTGCACAGGGGAGGGCTTTCTTT
CASSFAQGRAFF
>-|TRBV9|TRBJ1-1|TRBD1
TGTGCCAGCAGCGTAGCGACAGGGCTGGGGACTGAAGCTTTCTTT
CASSVATGLGTEAFF
>-|TRBV5-1|TRBJ1-3|-
TGCGCCAGCAGCTTATCTGGGGCTACCTCTGGAAACACCATATATTTT
CASSLSGATSGNTIYF
>-|TRBV9|TRBJ2-1|TRBD2
TGTGCCAGCAGCGTACAGCTAGCGGCCACCTACAATGAGCAGTTCTTC
CASSVQLAATYNEQFF
>-|TRBV14|TRBJ2-5|-
TGTGCCAGCAGCCAAGGCCAGTTTTACCAAGAGACCCAGTACTTC
CASSQGQFYQETQYF
>-|TRBV14|TRBJ2-7|TRBD2
TGTGCCAGCAGCCAATCGCGGGAGGAAACATACGAGCAGTACTTC
CASSQSREETYEQYF
>-|TRBV3-1/TRBV3-2|TRBJ2-2|TRBD1
TGTGCCAGCAGCCAGCGATTCACAGGGGGCATCGGGGAGCTGTTTTTT
CASSQRFTGGIGELFF
>-|TRBV19|TRBJ1-1|TRBD1
TGTGCCAGTAGCACAGGACAGGGCACTGAAGCTTTCTTT
CASSTGQGTEAFF
>-|TRBV3-1/TRBV3-2|TRBJ2-1|TRBD2
TGTGCCAGCAGACAGAGCGGGGGCTCCTACAATGAGCAGTTCTTC
CASRQSGGSYNEQFF
>once|TRBV7-2|TRBJ1-5|TRBD1
TGTGCCAGCAGCCCGGACAGGGGCAATCAGCCCCAGCATTTT
CASSPDRGNQPQHF
>-|TRBV4-1|TRBJ1-3|-
TGCGCCAGCAGCCAACAAACTCTCAGTACCGGGTCTGGAAACACCATATATTTT
CASSQQTLSTGSGNTIYF
>few|TRBV5-1|TRBJ1-3|TRBD1
TGCGCCAGCAGCTTGGGGACAGGGAATGGAAACACCATATATTTT
CASSLGTGNGNTIYF